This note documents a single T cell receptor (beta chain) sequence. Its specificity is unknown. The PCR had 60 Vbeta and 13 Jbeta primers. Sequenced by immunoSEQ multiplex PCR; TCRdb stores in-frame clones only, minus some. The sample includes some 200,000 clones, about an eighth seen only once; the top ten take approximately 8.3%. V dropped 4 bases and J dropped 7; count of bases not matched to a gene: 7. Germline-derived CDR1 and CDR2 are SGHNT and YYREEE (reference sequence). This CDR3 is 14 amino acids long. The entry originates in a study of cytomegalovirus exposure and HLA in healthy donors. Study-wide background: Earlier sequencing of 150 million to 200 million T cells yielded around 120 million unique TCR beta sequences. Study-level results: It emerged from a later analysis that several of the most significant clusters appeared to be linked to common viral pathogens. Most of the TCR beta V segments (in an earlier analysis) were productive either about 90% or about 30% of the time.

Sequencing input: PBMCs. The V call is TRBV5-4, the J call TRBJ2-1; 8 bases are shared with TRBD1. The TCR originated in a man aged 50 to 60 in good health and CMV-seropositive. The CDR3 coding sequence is TGTGCCAGCAGCGGGACAGGCTATGCGAATGAGCAGTTCTTC. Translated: CASSGTGYANEQFF. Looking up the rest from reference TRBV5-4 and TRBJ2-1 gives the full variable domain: ETGVTQSPTHLIKTRGQQVTLRCSSQSGHNTVSWYQQALGQGPQFIFQYYREEENGRGNFPPRFSGLQFPNYSSELNVNALELDDSALYLCASSGTGYANEQFFGPGTRLTVL.